This record looks at one T cell receptor beta chain sequence and its context. Its antigen is currently not known. The sample holds no much larger clone one base away, and base qualities are not on file. At one collaborating source in Seattle, patients were enrolled during active infection and were followed longitudinally through the course of disease. The collaborating institutions used their own protocols to collect whole blood in K2EDTA tubes. For TCRbeta analysis, collaborator samples were shipped as frozen whole blood, as isolated PBMCs, or as DNA extracted from either sample type. This sample is part of a study of blood T cell repertoires in COVID-19 (dated by TCRdb to 2020 to 2021). Background on the whole study: The collaborator samples originated in the United States, Italy and Spain and spanned the acute and convalescent phases of COVID-19. Where available, HLA class I and class II types were obtained from metadata supplied by the sample provider rather than from assay-based typing. The repertoires were released in a freely available public database meant as a resource for research on the immune response to SARS-CoV-2. Samples were obtained from the ongoing ImmuneRACE study (first 160 participants) and from about 1,300 subjects provided by 6 global collaborators. The dataset comprised deeply sampled blood TCRbeta repertoires from subjects exposed to, actively infected with, or recovered from COVID-19. The sample metadata nearly always contained a de-identified subject ID, COVID-19 status, age in years and sex. The material from the prospective study consisted of cDNA or gDNA derived from T cells, B-cell-depleted T cells, or PBMCs.

The immunoSEQ Assay, a bias-controlled multiplex PCR, was used to amplify TCRbeta CDR3 regions from genomic DNA. The paper's data handling went like this. The number of nucleated cells in each sample was estimated by amplification of reference gene primers within the assay. To quantify the absolute abundance of each unique TCRbeta CDR3 rearrangement, sequence reads were collapsed and filtered. For each sample, productive Simpson clonality was calculated as the square root of Simpson's diversity index over productive rearrangements. TCRdb's version of the immuneACCESS table is confined to in-frame rearrangements and falls short of the full clone set. An unresolved V gene accounts for under half of the shortfall where checked; the remainder is of unknown origin. V and J calls and clone size come straight from that table; D and trimming were deduced from the DNA. For this sample there are some 100,000 clones; 80% to 90% appear just once. The ten largest clones take up roughly 2.1% of the sample.

General study outcomes and caveats: Clinical and demographic metadata were provided uncurated, with the amount varying by source and participant.

The germline V gene encodes CDR1 KGHSH and CDR2 LQKENI. The CDR3 starts with the cysteine, ends with the phenylalanine, and has 13 residues. The entry retains the CDR3 DNA only, 39 bases that are in frame from base 1. Trimming at the junction amounts to 3 bases on V and 10 bases on J, and the germline ends lie 10 bases apart. Sequenced sample: peripheral blood. The chain couples TRBV18 to TRBJ1-6, with a weak D call of TRBD1 (6 bases match). The sequence derives from a man aged 45-65 years with COVID-19, enrolled during active disease. CDR3 reads: CASSPSGESPLHF. The DNA sequence reads TGTGCCAGCTCACCTTCAGGGGAATCACCCCTCCACTTT.